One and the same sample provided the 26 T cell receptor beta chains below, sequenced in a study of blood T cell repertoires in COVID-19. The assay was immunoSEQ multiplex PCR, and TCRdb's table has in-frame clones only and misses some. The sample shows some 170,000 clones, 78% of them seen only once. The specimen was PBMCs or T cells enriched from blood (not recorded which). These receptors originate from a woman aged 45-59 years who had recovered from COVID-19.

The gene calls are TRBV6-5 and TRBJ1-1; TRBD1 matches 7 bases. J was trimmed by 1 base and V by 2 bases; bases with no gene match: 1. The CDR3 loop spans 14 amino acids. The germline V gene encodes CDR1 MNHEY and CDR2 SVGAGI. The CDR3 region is CASSYRTGNTEAFF. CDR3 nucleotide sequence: TGTGCCAGCAGTTACCGGACAGGGAACACTGAAGCTTTCTTT.

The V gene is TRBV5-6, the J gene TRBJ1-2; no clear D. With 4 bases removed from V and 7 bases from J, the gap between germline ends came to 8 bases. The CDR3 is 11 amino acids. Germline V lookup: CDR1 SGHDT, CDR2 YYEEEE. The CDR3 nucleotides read TGTGCCAGCAGCCGGGAGGGTGGCTACACCTTC. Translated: CASSREGGYTF.

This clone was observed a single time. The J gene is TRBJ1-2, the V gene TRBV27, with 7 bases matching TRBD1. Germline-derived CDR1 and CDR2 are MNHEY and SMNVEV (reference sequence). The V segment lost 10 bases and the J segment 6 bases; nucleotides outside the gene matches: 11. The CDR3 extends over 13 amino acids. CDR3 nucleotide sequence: TGTGCCACCCAAAGGACAGGAGGTCATGGCTACACCTTC. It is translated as CATQRTGGHGYTF.

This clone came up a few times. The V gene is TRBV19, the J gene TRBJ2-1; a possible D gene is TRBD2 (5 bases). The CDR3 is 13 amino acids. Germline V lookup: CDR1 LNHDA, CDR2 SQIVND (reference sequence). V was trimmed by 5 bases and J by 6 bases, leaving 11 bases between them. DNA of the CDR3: TGTGCCAGTAGTGTAGGACTTTTCAATGAGCAGTTCTTC. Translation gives CASSVGLFNEQFF.

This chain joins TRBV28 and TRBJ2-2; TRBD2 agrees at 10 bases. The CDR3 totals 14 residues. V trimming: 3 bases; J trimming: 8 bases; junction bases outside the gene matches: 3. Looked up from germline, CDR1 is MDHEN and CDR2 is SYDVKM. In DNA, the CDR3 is TGTGCCAGCAGTTTCATTAGCGGGAGGGGGGAGCTGTTTTTT. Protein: CASSFISGRGELFF.

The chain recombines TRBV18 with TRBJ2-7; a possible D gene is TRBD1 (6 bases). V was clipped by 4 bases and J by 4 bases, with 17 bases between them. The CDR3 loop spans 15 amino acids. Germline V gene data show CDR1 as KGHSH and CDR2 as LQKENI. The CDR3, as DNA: TGTGCCAGCTCACAAACCTCGGGACAAAGATACGAGCAGTACTTC. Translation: CASSQTSGQRYEQYF.

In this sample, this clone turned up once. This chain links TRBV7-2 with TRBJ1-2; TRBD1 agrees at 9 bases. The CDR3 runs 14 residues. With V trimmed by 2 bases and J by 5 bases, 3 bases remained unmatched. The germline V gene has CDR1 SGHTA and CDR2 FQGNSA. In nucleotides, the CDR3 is TGTGCCAGCAGCTTACCCGGACAGGGGTATGGCTACACCTTC. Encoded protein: CASSLPGQGYGYTF.

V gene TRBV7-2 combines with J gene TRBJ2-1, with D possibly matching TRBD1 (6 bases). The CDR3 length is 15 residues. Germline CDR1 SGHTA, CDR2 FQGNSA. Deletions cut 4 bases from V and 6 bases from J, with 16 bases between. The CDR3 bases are TGTGCCAGCAGCTCGGCCCCCGGGACATCCAATGAGCAGTTCTTC. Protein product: CASSSAPGTSNEQFF.

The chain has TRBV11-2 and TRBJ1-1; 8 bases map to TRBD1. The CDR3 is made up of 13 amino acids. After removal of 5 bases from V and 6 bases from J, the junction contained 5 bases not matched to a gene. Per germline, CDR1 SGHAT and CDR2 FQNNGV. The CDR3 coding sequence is TGTGCCAGCAGCCCTGACAGGGGCGCTGAAGCTTTCTTT. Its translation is CASSPDRGAEAFF.

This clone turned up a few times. This CDR3 reads CASRNSGGDFNEQFF. CDR3 DNA: TGTGCCAGCAGGAATAGCGGGGGGGACTTTAATGAGCAGTTCTTC. The chain is built from TRBV2 and TRBJ2-1; 11 nucleotides match TRBD2. CDR3 length: 15 amino acids. The ends lost 6 bases at V and 7 bases at J; junction bases unmatched: 8. Per the germline V gene, CDR1 is SNHLY and CDR2 is FYNNEI. The variable domain in full, with the rest retrieved from reference TRBV2 and TRBJ2-1, is EPEVTQTPSHQVTQMGQEVILRCVPISNHLYFYWYRQILGQKVEFLVSFYNNEISEKSEIFDDQFSVERPDGSNFTLKIRSTKLEDSAMYFCASRNSGGDFNEQFFGPGTRLTVL.

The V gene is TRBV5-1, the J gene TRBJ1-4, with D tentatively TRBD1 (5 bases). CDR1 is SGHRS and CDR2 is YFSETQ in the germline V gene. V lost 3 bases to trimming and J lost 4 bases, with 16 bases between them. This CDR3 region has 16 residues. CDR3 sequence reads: CASSYGTGTFNEKLFF. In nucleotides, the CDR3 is TGCGCCAGCAGCTATGGAACCGGGACTTTTAATGAAAAACTGTTTTTT. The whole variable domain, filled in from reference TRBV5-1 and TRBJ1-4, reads KAGVTQTPRYLIKTRGQQVTLSCSPISGHRSVSWYQQTPGQGLQFLFEYFSETQRNKGNFPGRFSGRQFSNSRSEMNVSTLELGDSALYLCASSYGTGTFNEKLFFGSGTQLSVL.

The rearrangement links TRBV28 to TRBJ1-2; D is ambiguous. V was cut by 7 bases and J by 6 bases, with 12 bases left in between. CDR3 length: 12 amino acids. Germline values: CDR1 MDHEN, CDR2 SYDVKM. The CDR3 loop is CASNERVDGYTF. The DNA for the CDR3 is TGTGCCAGCAACGAGAGGGTAGATGGCTACACCTTC.

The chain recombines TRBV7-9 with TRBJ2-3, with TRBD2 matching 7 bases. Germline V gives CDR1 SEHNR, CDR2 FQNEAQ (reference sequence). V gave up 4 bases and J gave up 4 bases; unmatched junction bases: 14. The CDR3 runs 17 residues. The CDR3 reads CASSSQGGPLRADTQYF. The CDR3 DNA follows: TGTGCCAGCAGCTCTCAGGGAGGGCCTTTAAGGGCAGATACGCAGTATTTT.

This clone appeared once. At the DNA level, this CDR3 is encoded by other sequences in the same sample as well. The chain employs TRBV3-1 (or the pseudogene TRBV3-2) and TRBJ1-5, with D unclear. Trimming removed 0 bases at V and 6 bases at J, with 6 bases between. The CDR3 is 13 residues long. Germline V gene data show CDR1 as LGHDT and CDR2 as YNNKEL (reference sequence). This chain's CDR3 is CASSQDLSQPQHF. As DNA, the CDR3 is TGTGCCAGCAGCCAAGATCTGAGTCAGCCCCAGCATTTT.

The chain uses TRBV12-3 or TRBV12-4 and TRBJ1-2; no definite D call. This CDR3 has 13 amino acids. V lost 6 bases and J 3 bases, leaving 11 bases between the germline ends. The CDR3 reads CASSSIEHYGYTF. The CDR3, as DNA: TGTGCCAGCAGCTCCATCGAGCACTATGGCTACACCTTC.

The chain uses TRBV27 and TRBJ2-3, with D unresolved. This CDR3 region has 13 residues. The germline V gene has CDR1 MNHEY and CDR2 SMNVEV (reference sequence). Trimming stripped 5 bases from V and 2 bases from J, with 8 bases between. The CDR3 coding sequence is TGTGCCAGCAGTCTAGAGTACACAGATACGCAGTATTTT. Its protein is CASSLEYTDTQYF.

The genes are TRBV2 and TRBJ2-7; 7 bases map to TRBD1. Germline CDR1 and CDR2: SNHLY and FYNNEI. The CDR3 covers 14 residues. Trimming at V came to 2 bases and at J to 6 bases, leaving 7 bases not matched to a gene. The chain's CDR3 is CASSELPRTGEQYF. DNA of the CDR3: TGTGCCAGCAGTGAACTGCCCCGGACAGGCGAGCAGTACTTC.

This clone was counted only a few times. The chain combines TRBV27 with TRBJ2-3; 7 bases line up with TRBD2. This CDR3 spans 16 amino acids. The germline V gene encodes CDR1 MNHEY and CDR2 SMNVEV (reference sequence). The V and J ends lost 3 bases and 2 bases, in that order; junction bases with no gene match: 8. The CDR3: CASSFRTRIDTDTQYF. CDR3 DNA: TGTGCCAGCAGTTTCCGGACTAGAATTGACACAGATACGCAGTATTTT.

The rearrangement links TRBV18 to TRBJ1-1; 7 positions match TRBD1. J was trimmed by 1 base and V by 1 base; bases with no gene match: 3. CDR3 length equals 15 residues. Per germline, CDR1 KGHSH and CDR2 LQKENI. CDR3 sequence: CASSPLGQANTEAFF. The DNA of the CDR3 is TGTGCCAGCTCACCACTTGGACAGGCGAACACTGAAGCTTTCTTT.

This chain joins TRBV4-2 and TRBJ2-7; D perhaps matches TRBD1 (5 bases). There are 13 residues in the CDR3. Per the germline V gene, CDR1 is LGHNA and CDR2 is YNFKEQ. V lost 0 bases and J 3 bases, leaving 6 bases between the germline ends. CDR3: CASSQDRDYEQYF. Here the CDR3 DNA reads TGTGCCAGCAGCCAAGACAGGGACTACGAGCAGTACTTC.

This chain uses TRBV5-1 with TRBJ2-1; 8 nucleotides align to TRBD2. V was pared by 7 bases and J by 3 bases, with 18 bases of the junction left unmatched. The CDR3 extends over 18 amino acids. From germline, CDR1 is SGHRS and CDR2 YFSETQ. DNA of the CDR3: TGCGCCAGCGGCGATAGCGGGAAAGTGGGTAGAGGCTACAATGAGCAGTTCTTC. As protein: CASGDSGKVGRGYNEQFF.

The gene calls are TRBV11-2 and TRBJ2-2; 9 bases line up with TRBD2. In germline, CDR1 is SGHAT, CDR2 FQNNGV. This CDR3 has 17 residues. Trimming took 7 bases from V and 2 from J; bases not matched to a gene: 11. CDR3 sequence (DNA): TGTGCCAGCACCTCGGGGGTAGCGGGAGTTAACACCGGGGAGCTGTTTTTT. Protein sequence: CASTSGVAGVNTGELFF. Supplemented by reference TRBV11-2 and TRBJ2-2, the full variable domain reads EAGVAQSPRYKIIEKRQSVAFWCNPISGHATLYWYQQILGQGPKLLIQFQNNGVVDDSQLPKDRFSAERLKGVDSTLKIQPAKLEDSAVYLCASTSGVAGVNTGELFFGEGSRLTVL.

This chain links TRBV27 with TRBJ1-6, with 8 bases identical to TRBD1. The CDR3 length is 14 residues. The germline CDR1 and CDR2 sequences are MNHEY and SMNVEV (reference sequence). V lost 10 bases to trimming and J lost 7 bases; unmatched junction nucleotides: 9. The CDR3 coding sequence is TGTGCCACCAAACAGGGGGTGGGGAATTCACCCCTCCACTTT. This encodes CATKQGVGNSPLHF.

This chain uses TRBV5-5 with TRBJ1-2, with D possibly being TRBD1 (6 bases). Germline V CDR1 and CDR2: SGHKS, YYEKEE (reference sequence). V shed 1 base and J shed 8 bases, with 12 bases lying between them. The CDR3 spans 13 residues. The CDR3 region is CASSLRGGEGYTF. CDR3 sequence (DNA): TGTGCCAGCAGCTTGAGAGGGGGTGAGGGCTACACCTTC.

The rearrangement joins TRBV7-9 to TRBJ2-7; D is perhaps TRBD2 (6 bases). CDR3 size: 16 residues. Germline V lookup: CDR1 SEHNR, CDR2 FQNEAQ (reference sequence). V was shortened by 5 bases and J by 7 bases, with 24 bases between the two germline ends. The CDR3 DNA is TGTGCCAGCAGCCGTGATAGCGGAAGAAGGACGGGGGAGCAGTACTTC. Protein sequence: CASSRDSGRRTGEQYF.

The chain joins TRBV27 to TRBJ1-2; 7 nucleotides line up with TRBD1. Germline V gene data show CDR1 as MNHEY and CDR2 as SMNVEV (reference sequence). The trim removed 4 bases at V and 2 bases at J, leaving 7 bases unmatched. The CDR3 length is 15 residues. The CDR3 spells CASSSDRAGNYGYTF. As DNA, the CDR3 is TGTGCCAGCAGTTCCGACAGGGCGGGGAACTATGGCTACACCTTC.